This T cell receptor beta chain was recovered during a study of T cells in Graves' hyperthyroidism and ophthalmopathy. Across the study: Blood from the periphery was taken at initial diagnosis, before any treatment.

The table lists this clonotype with many counts. The antigen is undetermined. Using RNA transcripts as the source, TCR beta CDR3 regions were amplified. Using the HTBI primer set, a first-round RT-PCR was run on the TCR CDR3. A single record per CDR3 protein comes from TCRdb applying MiXCR to the multiplex PCR reads. This sample carries about 610,000 distinct CDR3 sequences, about 15% of them seen once, and the ten largest clones take roughly 4.5%. Germline loops: CDR1 MNHEY, CDR2 SVGAGI. This CDR3 is 14 amino acids long. J was trimmed by 0 bases and V by 4 bases; bases with no gene match: 2. Uncontrolled infections, other autoimmune diseases, pregnancy or lactation led to exclusion of patients. The study, taken as a whole, reports: Ophthalmopathy was identified by the model a median around 6.9 months ahead of onset.

The chain couples TRBV6-5 to TRBJ2-5; 7 bases are shared with TRBD1. The TCR was taken from a woman aged 40 to 50 with Graves' ophthalmopathy. Sequenced input: blood. This CDR3 is CASSWGQYQETQYF. The DNA of the CDR3 is TGTGCCAGCAGTTGGGGACAGTACCAAGAGACCCAGTACTTC.